One sample yielded the 2 T cell receptor beta chains listed below, sequenced in a study of cytomegalovirus exposure and HLA in healthy donors. Both 60 Vbeta primers and 13 Jbeta primers went into the PCR. Assay: immunoSEQ multiplex PCR; the TCRdb copy retains only in-frame clones and omits some. This sample has under 200,000 clones, with around 85% found just once. The sample was PBMCs. These receptors all come from a man younger than 30 in good health and CMV-seropositive.

The chain couples TRBV6-6 to TRBJ2-4; weak D call: TRBD1 (6 bases). Germline CDR1 is MNHNY and CDR2 is SVGAGI (reference sequence). The V gene lost 7 bases and the J gene lost 10 bases, with 14 bases spanning the gap. There are 12 residues in the CDR3. The CDR3 sequence is CASNLDGQIQYF. The CDR3 DNA reads TGTGCCAGCAATCTCGACGGACAGATTCAGTACTTC.

The CDR3 sequence is CASSLGGSQPQHF. The CDR3 bases are TGCGCCAGCAGCTTGGGTGGCAGTCAGCCCCAGCATTTT. The V gene is TRBV5-1, the J gene TRBJ1-5, with no clear D. Trimming removed 0 bases at V and 6 bases at J, with 7 bases between. CDR1 SGHRS and CDR2 YFSETQ come from the germline V gene. The CDR3 sequence is 13 residues long.